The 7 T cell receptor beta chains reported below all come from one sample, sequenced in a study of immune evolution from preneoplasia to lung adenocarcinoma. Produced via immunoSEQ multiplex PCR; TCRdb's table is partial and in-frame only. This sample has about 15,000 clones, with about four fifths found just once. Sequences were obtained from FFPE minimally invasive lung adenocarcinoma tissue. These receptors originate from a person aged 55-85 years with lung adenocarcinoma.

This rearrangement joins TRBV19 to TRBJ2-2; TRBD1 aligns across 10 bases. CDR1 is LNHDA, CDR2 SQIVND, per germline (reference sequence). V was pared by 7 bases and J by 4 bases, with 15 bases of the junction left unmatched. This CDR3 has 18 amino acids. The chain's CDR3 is CASTPPASRTGGTGELFF. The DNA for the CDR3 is TGTGCCAGTACCCCCCCGGCTAGCAGGACAGGGGGCACCGGGGAGCTGTTTTTT.

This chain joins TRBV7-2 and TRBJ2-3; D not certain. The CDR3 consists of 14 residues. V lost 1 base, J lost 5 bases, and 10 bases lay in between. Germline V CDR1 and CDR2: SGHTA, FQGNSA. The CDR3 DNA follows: TGTGCCAGCAGCTTAGGTTTGGGTCTAGATACGCAGTATTTT. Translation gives CASSLGLGLDTQYF.

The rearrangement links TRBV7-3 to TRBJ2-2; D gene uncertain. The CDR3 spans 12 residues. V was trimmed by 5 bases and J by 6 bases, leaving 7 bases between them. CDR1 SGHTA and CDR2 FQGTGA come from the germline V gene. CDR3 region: CASSQGSGELFF. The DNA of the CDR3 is TGTGCCAGCAGCCAAGGGTCCGGGGAGCTGTTTTTT.

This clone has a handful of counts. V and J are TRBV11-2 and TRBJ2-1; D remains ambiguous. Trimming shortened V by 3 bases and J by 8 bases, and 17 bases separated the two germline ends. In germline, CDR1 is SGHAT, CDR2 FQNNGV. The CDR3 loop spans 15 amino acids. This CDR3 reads CASSFLWAASDEQFF. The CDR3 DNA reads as TGTGCCAGCAGCTTCTTGTGGGCTGCCAGTGATGAGCAGTTCTTC.

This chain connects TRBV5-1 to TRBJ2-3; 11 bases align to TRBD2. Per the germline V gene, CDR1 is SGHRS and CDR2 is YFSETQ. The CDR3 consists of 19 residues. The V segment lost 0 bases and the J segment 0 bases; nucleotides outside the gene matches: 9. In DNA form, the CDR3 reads TGCGCCAGCAGCTTGGGGTTACTAGCGGGAGCCCCAAGCACAGATACGCAGTATTTT. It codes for CASSLGLLAGAPSTDTQYF.

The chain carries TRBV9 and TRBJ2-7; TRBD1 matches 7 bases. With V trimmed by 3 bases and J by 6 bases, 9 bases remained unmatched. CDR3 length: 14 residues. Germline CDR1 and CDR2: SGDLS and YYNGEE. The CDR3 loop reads CASSATGDGGEQYF. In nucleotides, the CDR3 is TGTGCCAGCAGCGCTACAGGGGATGGGGGCGAGCAGTACTTC.

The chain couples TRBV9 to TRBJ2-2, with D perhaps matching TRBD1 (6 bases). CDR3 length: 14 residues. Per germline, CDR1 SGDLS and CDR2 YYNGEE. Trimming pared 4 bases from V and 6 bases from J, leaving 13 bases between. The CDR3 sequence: CASSQHREAGELFF. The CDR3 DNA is TGTGCCAGCAGCCAACACAGGGAAGCCGGGGAGCTGTTTTTT.